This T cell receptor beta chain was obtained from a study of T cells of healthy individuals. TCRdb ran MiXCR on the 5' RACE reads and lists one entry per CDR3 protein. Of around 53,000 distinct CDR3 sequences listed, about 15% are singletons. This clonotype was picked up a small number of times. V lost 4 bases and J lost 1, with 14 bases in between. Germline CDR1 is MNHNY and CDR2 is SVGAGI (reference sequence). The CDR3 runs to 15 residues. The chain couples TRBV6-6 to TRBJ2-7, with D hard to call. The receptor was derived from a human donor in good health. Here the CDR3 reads CASSSQAGWSYEQYF. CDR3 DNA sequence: TGTGCCAGCAGTTCCCAAGCCGGTTGGTCCTACGAGCAGTACTTC.